Following are 3 T cell receptor beta chains from one sample sequenced in a study of shared clonotypes between healthy human individuals. Repertoires were generated with immunoSEQ multiplex PCR, while TCRdb's copy carries only in-frame clones and drops some. Of 1,400,000 or so clones in the sample, around 98.5% were seen once. Sequenced input: naive CD4+ T cells sorted from blood. The subset here: CD45RA+ positively selected. These receptors originate from a man aged 25-45 years in good health.

This chain connects TRBV27 to TRBJ2-1; a possible D gene is TRBD1 (5 bases). The CDR3 is 18 residues long. Germline CDR1 MNHEY, CDR2 SMNVEV (reference sequence). V lost 4 bases and J 3 bases, leaving 22 bases between the germline ends. CDR3 protein: CASSSRPPGFTLYNEQFF. DNA of the CDR3: TGTGCCAGCAGTTCCCGACCCCCAGGGTTCACCCTCTACAATGAGCAGTTCTTC.

The chain carries TRBV11-2 and TRBJ2-7; D possibly corresponds to TRBD2 (7 bases). This CDR3 region has 15 residues. The germline V gene has CDR1 SGHAT and CDR2 FQNNGV. Between the trimmed V and J ends, which lost 5 bases and 2 bases, there was a span of 16 bases. For the CDR3, the DNA is TGTGCCAGCAGCCAAGTGCGGGGGCAGACCTACGAGCAGTACTTC. Protein: CASSQVRGQTYEQYF.

Details on this clone: This specimen includes other DNA sequences encoding the same CDR3. V is TRBV2 and J is TRBJ1-1; D not certain. CDR1 and CDR2 from the germline V gene are SNHLY and FYNNEI. Deletions cut 4 bases from V and 0 bases from J, with 6 bases between. The CDR3 runs 13 residues. CDR3 in DNA: TGTGCCAGCAGTGGGGAAGTGAACACTGAAGCTTTCTTT. Translated: CASSGEVNTEAFF.